The rows below give T cell receptor beta chains drawn from one sample of a study of T cell clones after liver transplantation. Repertoires were generated with immunoSEQ multiplex PCR, while TCRdb's copy carries only in-frame clones and drops some. The sample has 65,000 to 90,000 clones, around 90% seen once. The sequences come from CD4+ T cells from blood, collected before liver transplant. The receptors stem from a human donor who received a liver transplant. CDR3s include the opening cysteine and the closing phenylalanine or tryptophan. D genes are given only for firm matches. Expanded clones are given a class, and other clones once, few, many or no size at all.

j_gene,d_gene,v_gene,abundance,CDR3nt,CDR3aa
TRBJ1-3,-,TRBV6-1,-,TGTGCCAGCAGTGATCAGGGTAACTCTGGAAACACCATATATTTT,CASSDQGNSGNTIYF
TRBJ2-5,-,TRBV18,-,TGTGCCAGCTCACCACCATCCGGGAGAGAGACCCAGTACTTC,CASSPPSGRETQYF
TRBJ1-2,-,TRBV28,once,TGTGCCAGCCAACAAGGGGGGCCTCAGAACTATGGCTACACCTTC,CASQQGGPQNYGYTF
TRBJ2-7,-,TRBV6-1,-,TGTGCCAGCAGTAGTACAGGAAGCTCCTACGAGCAGTACTTC,CASSSTGSSYEQYF
TRBJ1-4,-,TRBV2,-,TGTGCCAGCAGTGAAGGTGGGGGGAATGAAAAACTGTTTTTT,CASSEGGGNEKLFF
TRBJ2-3,TRBD2,TRBV7-9,-,TGTGCCACCAGCGGGAGTGGTGCAGATACGCAGTATTTT,CATSGSGADTQYF
TRBJ2-2,TRBD2,TRBV14,-,TGTGCCAGCAGCCAAGGTTTGCTAGCGGGAGTCCCCGGGGAGCTGTTTTTT,CASSQGLLAGVPGELFF
TRBJ2-5,TRBD1,TRBV27,-,TGTGCCAGCAGTCATCACGATGAGGACAGGGGATGGCCCAGTTTGGAGACCCAGTACTTC,CASSHHDEDRGWPSLETQYF
TRBJ1-4,-,TRBV19,-,TGTGCCAGTAGTCCGAGGGGCGCGTTCCCTAATGAAAAACTGTTTTTT,CASSPRGAFPNEKLFF
TRBJ1-1,-,TRBV11-2,-,TGTGCCAGCAGCTTATTTCTTGGGGCAGGGAACACTGAAGCTTTCTTT,CASSLFLGAGNTEAFF
TRBJ1-1,-,TRBV29-1,-,TGCAGCGTTGAAGAGCGAACCCTGGGCACTGAAGCTTTCTTT,CSVEERTLGTEAFF
TRBJ2-2,TRBD1,TRBV19,-,TGTGCCAGTAGCTCCAGGGGGCTGAACACCGGGGAGCTGTTTTTT,CASSSRGLNTGELFF
TRBJ2-5,TRBD1,TRBV7-9,-,TGTGCCAGCAGACCCGGGACAGGGGGCCAAGAGACCCAGTACTTC,CASRPGTGGQETQYF
TRBJ2-1,TRBD2,TRBV7-6,-,TGTGCCAGCAGCTCCGGGACTAGCGACTACAATGAGCAGTTCTTC,CASSSGTSDYNEQFF
TRBJ2-5,-,TRBV12-5,-,TGTGCTAGTTCTCGCGGGCAGGTGGAGGAGACCCAGTACTTC,CASSRGQVEETQYF
TRBJ2-3,TRBD2,TRBV27,-,TGTGCCAGCAGTTCAGGCCCGGGACTAGCCCACACAGATACGCAGTATTTT,CASSSGPGLAHTDTQYF
TRBJ1-1,-,TRBV5-4,-,TGTGCCAGCAGCTTACAGGGTGTGAACACTGAAGCTTTCTTT,CASSLQGVNTEAFF
TRBJ1-2,TRBD1,TRBV7-9,-,TGTGCCAGCAGCTTAGGCCCAACCGGGACAGGTAGAGTTGGCTACACCTTC,CASSLGPTGTGRVGYTF
TRBJ2-1,TRBD2,TRBV7-2,-,TGTGCCAGCAGCTTGTGGACTAGCGGGAACAATGAGCAGTTCTTC,CASSLWTSGNNEQFF
TRBJ2-5,-,TRBV28,-,TGTGCCAGCAGTTTAACCCTGACAGGCGGGACTACCCCTTTAAGTGGCGAGACCCAGTACTTC,CASSLTLTGGTTPLSGETQYF
TRBJ2-1,TRBD1,TRBV5-1,once,TGCGCCAGCAGCTTACCGGGACAGGGATACAATGAGCAGTTCTTC,CASSLPGQGYNEQFF
TRBJ1-1,-,TRBV11-3,-,TGTGCCAGCAGCTTAGTGGTCGGGACGGGGAACACTGAAGCTTTCTTT,CASSLVVGTGNTEAFF
TRBJ2-7,-,TRBV7-9,-,TGTGCCAGCAGCGTGGATAGCTCCTACGAGCAGTACTTC,CASSVDSSYEQYF
TRBJ1-1,-,TRBV19,-,TGTGCCAGTAGTATTAAGGTGAACACTGAAGCTTTCTTT,CASSIKVNTEAFF
TRBJ1-3,-,TRBV18,-,TGTGCCAGCTCACCACAACAACATAACTCTGGAAACACCATATATTTT,CASSPQQHNSGNTIYF
TRBJ2-5,-,TRBV5-1,few,TGCGCCAGCAGCTTGGGGTCGGGGCGGGAGACCCAGTACTTC,CASSLGSGRETQYF
TRBJ1-2,-,TRBV27,-,TGTGCCAGCAGTGATCTCGCCGGCTATGGCTACACCTTC,CASSDLAGYGYTF
TRBJ2-2,TRBD2,TRBV19,-,TGTGCCAGTAGTCAACCCGGGAGGCGAACCGGGGAGCTGTTTTTT,CASSQPGRRTGELFF
TRBJ1-2,-,TRBV5-1,-,TGCGCCAGCAGCTCTCTGCCCGGAGGATATGACTATGGCTACACCTTC,CASSSLPGGYDYGYTF
TRBJ1-5,-,TRBV6-1,once,TGTGCCAGCAGTGAAAGGCCAGGGGGCAATCAGCCCCAGCATTTT,CASSERPGGNQPQHF
TRBJ2-7,-,TRBV5-6,-,TGTGCCAGCAGCTTAAGAGTCTACGAGCAGTACTTC,CASSLRVYEQYF